Only a few counts were recorded for the clone carrying this TCR beta chain. This entry belongs to a study of cytomegalovirus exposure and HLA in healthy donors. Overall study: Membership in the Caucasian-associated ancestry cluster was found for 81% of fewer than 450 genotyped donors.

Germline V lookup: CDR1 SGHRS, CDR2 YFSETQ. V lost 6 bases, J lost 5 bases, and 17 bases lay in between. The CDR3 consists of 14 residues. The PCR was carried out with 60 Vbeta primers and 13 Jbeta primers. Some clones are missing from TCRdb's copy, which holds only in-frame ones; the method was immunoSEQ multiplex PCR. The top ten clones hold about 1.9% of a sample with approximately 110,000 clones, approximately 15% of them seen once. V and J are TRBV5-1 and TRBJ2-5; D is possibly TRBD2 (7 bases). This clonotype originated in a woman aged 18-35 years in good health and CMV-seronegative. Material for sequencing was PBMCs. The CDR3 is CASNVGGRGETQYF. As DNA, the CDR3 is TGCGCCAGCAACGTGGGGGGGCGCGGGGAGACCCAGTACTTC.